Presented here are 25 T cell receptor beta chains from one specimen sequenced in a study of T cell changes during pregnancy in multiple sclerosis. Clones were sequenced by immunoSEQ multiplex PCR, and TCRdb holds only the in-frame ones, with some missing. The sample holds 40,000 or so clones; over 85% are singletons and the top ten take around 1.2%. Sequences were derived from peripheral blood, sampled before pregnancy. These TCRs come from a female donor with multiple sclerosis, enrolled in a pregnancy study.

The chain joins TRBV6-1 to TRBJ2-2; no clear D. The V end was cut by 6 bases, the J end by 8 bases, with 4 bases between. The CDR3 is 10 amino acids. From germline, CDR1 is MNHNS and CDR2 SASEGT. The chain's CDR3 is CASSSGELFF. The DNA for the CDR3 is TGTGCCAGCAGCTCTGGGGAGCTGTTTTTT.

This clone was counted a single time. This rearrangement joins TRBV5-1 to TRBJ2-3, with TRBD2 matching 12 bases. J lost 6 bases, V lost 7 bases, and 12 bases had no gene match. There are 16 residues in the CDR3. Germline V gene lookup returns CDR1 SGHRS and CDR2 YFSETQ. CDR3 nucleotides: TGCGCCAGCGGGTCTCTAGCGGGAGGGCCAGCGGATACGCAGTATTTT. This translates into CASGSLAGGPADTQYF.

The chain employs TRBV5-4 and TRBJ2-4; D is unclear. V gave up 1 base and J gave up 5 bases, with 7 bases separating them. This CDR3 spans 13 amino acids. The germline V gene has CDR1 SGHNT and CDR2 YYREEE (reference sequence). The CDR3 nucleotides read TGTGCCAGCAGCTTGAGGAGTGAAAACATTCAGTACTTC. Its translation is CASSLRSENIQYF.

The CDR3 loop is CASSLRREANTEAFF. DNA of the CDR3: TGTGCCAGCAGCTTGCGGAGGGAGGCGAACACTGAAGCTTTCTTT. This chain links TRBV5-6 with TRBJ1-1; no firm D call. Germline values: CDR1 SGHDT, CDR2 YYEEEE. The CDR3 is 15 amino acids. V was shortened by 1 base and J by 1 base, with 11 bases between the two germline ends.

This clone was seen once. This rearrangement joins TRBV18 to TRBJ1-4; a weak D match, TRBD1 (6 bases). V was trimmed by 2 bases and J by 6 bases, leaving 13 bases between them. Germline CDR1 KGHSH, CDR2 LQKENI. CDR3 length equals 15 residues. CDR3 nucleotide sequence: TGTGCCAGCTCACCAGCGGGGGGCTGGGATGAAAAACTGTTTTTT. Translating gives CASSPAGGWDEKLFF.

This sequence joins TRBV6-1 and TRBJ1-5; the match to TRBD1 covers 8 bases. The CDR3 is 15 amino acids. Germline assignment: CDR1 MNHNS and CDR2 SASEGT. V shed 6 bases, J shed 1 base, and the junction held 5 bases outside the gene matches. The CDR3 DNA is TGTGCCAGCAGACCTACAGGGGGAAGCAATCAGCCCCAGCATTTT. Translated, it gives CASRPTGGSNQPQHF.

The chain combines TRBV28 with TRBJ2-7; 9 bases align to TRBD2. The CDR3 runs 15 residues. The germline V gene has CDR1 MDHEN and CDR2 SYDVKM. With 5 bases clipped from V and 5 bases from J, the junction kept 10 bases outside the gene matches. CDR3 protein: CASSTVLAGGDEQYF. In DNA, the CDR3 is TGTGCCAGCAGTACTGTACTAGCGGGCGGGGACGAGCAGTACTTC.

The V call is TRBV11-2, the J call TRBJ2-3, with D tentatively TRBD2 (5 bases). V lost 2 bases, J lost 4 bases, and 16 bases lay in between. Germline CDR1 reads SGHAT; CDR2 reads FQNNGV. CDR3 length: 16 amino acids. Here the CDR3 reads CASSLQQPGNADTQYF. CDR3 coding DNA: TGTGCCAGCAGCTTACAACAGCCGGGGAACGCAGATACGCAGTATTTT. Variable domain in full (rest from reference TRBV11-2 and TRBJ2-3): EAGVAQSPRYKIIEKRQSVAFWCNPISGHATLYWYQQILGQGPKLLIQFQNNGVVDDSQLPKDRFSAERLKGVDSTLKIQPAKLEDSAVYLCASSLQQPGNADTQYFGPGTRLTVL.

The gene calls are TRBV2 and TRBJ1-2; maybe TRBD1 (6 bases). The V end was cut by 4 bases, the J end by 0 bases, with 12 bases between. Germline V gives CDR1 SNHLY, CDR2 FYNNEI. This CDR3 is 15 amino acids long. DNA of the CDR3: TGTGCCAGCAGTGTTCAGGGGAGCTCTAACTATGGCTACACCTTC. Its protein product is CASSVQGSSNYGYTF.

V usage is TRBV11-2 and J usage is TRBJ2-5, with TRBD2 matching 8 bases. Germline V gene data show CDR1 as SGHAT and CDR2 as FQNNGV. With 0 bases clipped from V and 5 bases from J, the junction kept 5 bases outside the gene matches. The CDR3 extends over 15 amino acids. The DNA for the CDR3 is TGTGCCAGCAGCTTAGAAGGCGGGAGGCGGGAGACCCAGTACTTC. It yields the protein CASSLEGGRRETQYF.

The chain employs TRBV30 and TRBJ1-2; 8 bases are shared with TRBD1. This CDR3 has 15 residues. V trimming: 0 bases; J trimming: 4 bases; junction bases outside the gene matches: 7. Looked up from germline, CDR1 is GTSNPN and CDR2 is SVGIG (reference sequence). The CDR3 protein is CAWSVLWTGSYGYTF. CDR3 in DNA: TGTGCCTGGAGTGTACTATGGACAGGGAGCTATGGCTACACCTTC.

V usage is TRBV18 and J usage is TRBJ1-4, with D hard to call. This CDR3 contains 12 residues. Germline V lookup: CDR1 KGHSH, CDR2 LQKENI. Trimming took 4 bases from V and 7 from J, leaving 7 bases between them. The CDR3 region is CASSRLSEKLFF. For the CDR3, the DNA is TGTGCCAGCTCACGTTTGAGTGAAAAACTGTTTTTT.

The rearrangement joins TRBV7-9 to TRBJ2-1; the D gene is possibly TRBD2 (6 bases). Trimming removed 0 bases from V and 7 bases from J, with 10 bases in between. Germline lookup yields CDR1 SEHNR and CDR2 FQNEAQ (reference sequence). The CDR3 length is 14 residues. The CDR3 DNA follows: TGTGCCAGCAGCTTAGCGGGACTGCCGAATGAGCAGTTCTTC. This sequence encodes CASSLAGLPNEQFF.

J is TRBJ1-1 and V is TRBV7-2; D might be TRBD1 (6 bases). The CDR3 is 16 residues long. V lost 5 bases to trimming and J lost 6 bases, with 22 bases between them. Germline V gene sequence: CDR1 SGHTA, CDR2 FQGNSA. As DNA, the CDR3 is TGTGCCAGCAGCCGAGGGACATTACGCGTAACGGCTGAAGCTTTCTTT. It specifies CASSRGTLRVTAEAFF.

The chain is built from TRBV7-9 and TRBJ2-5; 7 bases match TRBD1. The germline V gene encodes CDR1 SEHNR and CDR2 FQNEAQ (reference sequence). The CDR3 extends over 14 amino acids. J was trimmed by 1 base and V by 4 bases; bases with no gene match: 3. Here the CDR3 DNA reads TGTGCCAGCAGCTCCCAGGGGGTCCAAGAGACCCAGTACTTC. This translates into CASSSQGVQETQYF. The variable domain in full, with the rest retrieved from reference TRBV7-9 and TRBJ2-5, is DTGVSQNPRHKITKRGQNVTFRCDPISEHNRLYWYRQTLGQGPEFLTYFQNEAQLEKSRLLSDRFSAERPKGSFSTLEIQRTEQGDSAMYLCASSSQGVQETQYFGPGTRLLVL.

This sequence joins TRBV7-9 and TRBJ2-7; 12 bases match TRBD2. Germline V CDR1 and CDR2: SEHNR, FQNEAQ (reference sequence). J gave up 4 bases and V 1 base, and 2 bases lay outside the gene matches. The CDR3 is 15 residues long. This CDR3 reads CASSLVTSGSYEQYF. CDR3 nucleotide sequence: TGTGCCAGCAGCTTAGTGACTAGCGGGAGTTACGAGCAGTACTTC.

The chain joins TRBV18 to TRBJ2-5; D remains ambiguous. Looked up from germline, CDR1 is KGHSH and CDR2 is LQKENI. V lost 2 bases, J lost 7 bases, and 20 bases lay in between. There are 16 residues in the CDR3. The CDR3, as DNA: TGTGCCAGCTCACCAGGTTTTGGAGAGAAGTCCGCGACCCAGTACTTC. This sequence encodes CASSPGFGEKSATQYF. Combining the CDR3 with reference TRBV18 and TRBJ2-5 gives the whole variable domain NAGVMQNPRHLVRRRGQEARLRCSPMKGHSHVYWYRQLPEEGLKFMVYLQKENIIDESGMPKERFSAEFPKEGPSILRIQQVVRGDSAAYFCASSPGFGEKSATQYFGPGTRLLVL.

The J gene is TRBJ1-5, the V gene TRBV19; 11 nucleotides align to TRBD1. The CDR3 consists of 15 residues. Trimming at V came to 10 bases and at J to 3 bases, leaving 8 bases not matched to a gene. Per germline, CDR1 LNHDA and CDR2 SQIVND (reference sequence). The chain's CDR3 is CATRDRGSDNQPQHF. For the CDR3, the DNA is TGTGCCACCCGGGACAGGGGGTCTGACAATCAGCCCCAGCATTTT.

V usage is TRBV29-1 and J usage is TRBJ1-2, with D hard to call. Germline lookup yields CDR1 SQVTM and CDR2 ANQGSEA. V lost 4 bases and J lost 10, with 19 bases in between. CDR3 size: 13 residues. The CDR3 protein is CSVGRVGVFAYTF. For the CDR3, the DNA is TGCAGCGTTGGACGGGTGGGAGTCTTTGCCTACACCTTC. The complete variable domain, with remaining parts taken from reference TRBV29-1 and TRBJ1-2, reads SAVISQKPSRDICQRGTSLTIQCQVDSQVTMMFWYRQQPGQSLTLIATANQGSEATYESGFVIDKFPISRPNLTFSTLTVSNMSPEDSSIYLCSVGRVGVFAYTFGSGTRLTVV.

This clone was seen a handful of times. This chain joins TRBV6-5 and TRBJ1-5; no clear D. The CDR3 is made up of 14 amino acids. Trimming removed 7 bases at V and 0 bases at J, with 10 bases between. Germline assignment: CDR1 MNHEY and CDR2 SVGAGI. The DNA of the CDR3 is TGTGCCAGCAAAAAACTCCTTAGCAATCAGCCCCAGCATTTT. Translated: CASKKLLSNQPQHF.

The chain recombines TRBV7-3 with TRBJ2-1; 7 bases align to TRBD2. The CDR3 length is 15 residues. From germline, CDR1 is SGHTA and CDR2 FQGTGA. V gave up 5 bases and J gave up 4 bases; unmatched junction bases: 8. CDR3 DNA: TGTGCCAGCAGCGCAGGGAGGGCCTCTTACAATGAGCAGTTCTTC. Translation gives CASSAGRASYNEQFF.

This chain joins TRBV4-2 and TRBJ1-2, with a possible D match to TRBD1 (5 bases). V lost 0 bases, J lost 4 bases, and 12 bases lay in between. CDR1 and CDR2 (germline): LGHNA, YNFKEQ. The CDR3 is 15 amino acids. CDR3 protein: CASSQDPGQRYGYTF. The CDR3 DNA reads TGTGCCAGCAGCCAAGATCCAGGGCAGCGCTATGGCTACACCTTC.

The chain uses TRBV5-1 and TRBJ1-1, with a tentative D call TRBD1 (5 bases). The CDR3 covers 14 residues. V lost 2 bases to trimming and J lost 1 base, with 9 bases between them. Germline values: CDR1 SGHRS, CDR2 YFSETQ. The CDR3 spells CASSFLTANTEAFF. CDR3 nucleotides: TGCGCCAGCAGCTTCTTGACAGCGAACACTGAAGCTTTCTTT.

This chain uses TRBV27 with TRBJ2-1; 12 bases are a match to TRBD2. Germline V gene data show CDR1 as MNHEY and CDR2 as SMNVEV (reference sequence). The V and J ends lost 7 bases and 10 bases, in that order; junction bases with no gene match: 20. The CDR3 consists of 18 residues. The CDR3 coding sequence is TGTGCCAGCACCACTTCGGCTAGCGGGAGGGCCTATTGGGGGGAGCAGTTCTTC. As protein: CASTTSASGRAYWGEQFF.

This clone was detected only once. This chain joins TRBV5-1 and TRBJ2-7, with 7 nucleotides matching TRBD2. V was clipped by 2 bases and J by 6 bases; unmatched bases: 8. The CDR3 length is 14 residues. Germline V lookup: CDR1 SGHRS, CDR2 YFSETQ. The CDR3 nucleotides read TGCGCCAGCAGCTTTTACCCAGGCGGGGGCGAGCAGTACTTC. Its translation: CASSFYPGGGEQYF.